A single sample gave rise to the 19 T cell receptor beta chains below, sequenced in a study of technical replicates of blood from several donors. Sequencing used immunoSEQ multiplex PCR; TCRdb keeps in-frame clones, though not all of them. The sample consists of some 80,000 clones, roughly 96% of them appearing once. Sequencing was carried out using T cells isolated from PBMCs. All receptors derive from a human donor in good health.

The chain joins TRBV18 to TRBJ1-5; TRBD1 matches at 12 bases. Looked up from germline, CDR1 is KGHSH and CDR2 is LQKENI. Trimming took 0 bases from V and 4 from J; bases not matched to a gene: 1. The CDR3 has 16 amino acids. The CDR3 loop reads CASSPPGQGANQPQHF. Here the CDR3 DNA reads TGTGCCAGCTCACCACCGGGACAGGGGGCGAATCAGCCCCAGCATTTT.

The gene calls are TRBV25-1 and TRBJ1-5, with a weak D call TRBD1 (6 bases). This CDR3 has 15 residues. V was cut by 2 bases and J by 3 bases, with 11 bases left in between. Germline CDR1 and CDR2: MGHDK and SYGVNS. The CDR3 spells CASSETGQYNQPQHF. DNA for the CDR3: TGTGCCAGCAGTGAAACTGGACAGTACAATCAGCCCCAGCATTTT.

CDR3 loop: CASSVQGRELFF. The CDR3 region has the DNA TGTGCCAGCAGCGTACAGGGGAGGGAGCTGTTTTTT. The chain combines TRBV7-3 with TRBJ2-2; TRBD1 agrees at 7 bases. Looked up from germline, CDR1 is SGHTA and CDR2 is FQGTGA. Germline trimming cut 5 bases from V and 9 bases from J; bases unmatched to any gene: 3. CDR3 size: 12 residues.

A single count supports this clone. The V and J genes are TRBV4-1 and TRBJ1-4, with 8 bases that match TRBD1. The trim removed 4 bases at V and 0 bases at J, leaving 10 bases unmatched. The CDR3 is 18 residues long. Germline V gene lookup returns CDR1 MGHRA and CDR2 YSYEKL. CDR3 nucleotides: TGCGCCAGCAGCCCTAAGACAGGGGTGATGGCAACTAATGAAAAACTGTTTTTT. It specifies CASSPKTGVMATNEKLFF.

The chain combines TRBV30 with TRBJ2-1; 7 bases are a match to TRBD2. The CDR3 totals 13 residues. Germline V gene lookup returns CDR1 GTSNPN and CDR2 SVGIG (reference sequence). Trimming removed 0 bases from V and 5 bases from J; junction bases left unmatched: 1. DNA of the CDR3: TGTGCCTGGAGTGTTGGACTAGACAATGAGCAGTTCTTC. Translated, it gives CAWSVGLDNEQFF.

V usage is TRBV5-4 and J usage is TRBJ1-2, with D possibly TRBD1 on 5 matching bases. This CDR3 is built from 14 residues. Trimming pared 4 bases from V and 3 bases from J, leaving 13 bases between. Germline values: CDR1 SGHNT, CDR2 YYREEE (reference sequence). The CDR3 reads CASSTPGGYYGYTF. CDR3 nucleotide sequence: TGTGCCAGCAGCACGCCGGGGGGGTACTATGGCTACACCTTC.

V and J are TRBV19 and TRBJ2-3; 8 positions match TRBD2. This CDR3 comprises 16 residues. V lost 5 bases to trimming and J lost 5 bases; unmatched junction nucleotides: 12. CDR1 is LNHDA, CDR2 SQIVND, per germline (reference sequence). This CDR3 is CASSDPGGPGGDTQYF. The CDR3 region has the DNA TGTGCCAGTAGTGACCCGGGAGGGCCCGGTGGAGATACGCAGTATTTT.

This clone occurred once. The rearrangement links TRBV7-6 to TRBJ1-5; D might be TRBD1 (5 bases). The V end lost 5 bases, the J end lost 2 bases, and 10 bases lay between the germline ends. The CDR3 sequence is 14 residues long. Germline CDR1 and CDR2: SGHVS and FNYEAQ. As DNA, the CDR3 is TGTGCCAGCAGCGACAGCCTACGCAATCAGCCCCAGCATTTT. Its protein is CASSDSLRNQPQHF.

The chain uses TRBV7-6 and TRBJ2-2, with TRBD2 matching 7 bases. With V trimmed by 1 base and J by 5 bases, 7 bases remained unmatched. This CDR3 spans 16 amino acids. The germline CDR1 and CDR2 sequences are SGHVS and FNYEAQ. This CDR3 reads CASSLVAGEGTGELFF. The CDR3 DNA follows: TGTGCCAGCAGCTTAGTGGCGGGGGAAGGTACCGGGGAGCTGTTTTTT.

V and J are TRBV4-1 and TRBJ2-3; 8 bases agree with TRBD1. Germline V gives CDR1 MGHRA, CDR2 YSYEKL. J lost 5 bases, V lost 9 bases, and 13 bases had no gene match. The CDR3 contains 15 residues. The CDR3 loop reads CASAGTGSRLDTQYF. The CDR3 nucleotides read TGCGCCAGTGCCGGGACAGGCTCACGCTTAGATACGCAGTATTTT.

V is TRBV5-4 and J is TRBJ1-2; D is uncertain. Germline lookup yields CDR1 SGHNT and CDR2 YYREEE (reference sequence). This CDR3 comprises 13 residues. V gave up 0 bases and J gave up 4 bases, with 7 bases separating them. The chain's CDR3 is CASSLGGSYGYTF. The CDR3 DNA reads as TGTGCCAGCAGCTTGGGAGGGTCCTATGGCTACACCTTC.

Regarding this clone: Other DNA variants within this sample encode the same CDR3. V is TRBV29-1 and J is TRBJ1-5; TRBD1 matches at 9 bases. V gave up 6 bases and J gave up 4 bases; unmatched junction bases: 1. Germline V gene data show CDR1 as SQVTM and CDR2 as ANQGSEA. The CDR3 is 12 amino acids. CDR3 residues: CSVGTGNQPQHF. CDR3 coding DNA: TGCAGCGTCGGGACAGGGAATCAGCCCCAGCATTTT.

The chain has TRBV7-3 and TRBJ2-2, with a possible D match to TRBD1 (6 bases). The CDR3 is 13 residues long. CDR1 and CDR2 from the germline V gene are SGHTA and FQGTGA. Trimming removed 4 bases at V and 5 bases at J, with 8 bases between. The CDR3 DNA sequence: TGTGCCAGCAGCTCAGGGGCGACCGGGGAGCTGTTTTTT. Its protein is CASSSGATGELFF.

The chain uses TRBV19 and TRBJ2-1; 9 bases are shared with TRBD2. V dropped 1 base and J dropped 5; count of bases not matched to a gene: 9. CDR3 length: 17 amino acids. Germline V lookup: CDR1 LNHDA, CDR2 SQIVND (reference sequence). The CDR3 is CASSIVEEREVDNEQFF. The CDR3 DNA is TGTGCCAGTAGTATAGTGGAGGAGCGGGAGGTAGACAATGAGCAGTTCTTC.

The rearrangement links TRBV4-1 to TRBJ1-2, with D uncertain. V was clipped by 4 bases and J by 1 base, with 10 bases between them. The germline V gene encodes CDR1 MGHRA and CDR2 YSYEKL. This CDR3 spans 14 amino acids. The CDR3 here is CASSPNGDNYGYTF. For the CDR3, the DNA is TGCGCCAGCAGCCCAAACGGGGATAACTATGGCTACACCTTC.

This clone was observed once. The chain combines TRBV4-2 with TRBJ2-7; 10 bases agree with TRBD2. The CDR3 extends over 16 amino acids. Germline V gene lookup returns CDR1 LGHNA and CDR2 YNFKEQ. Trimming took 0 bases from V and 5 from J; bases not matched to a gene: 7. The CDR3 loop reads CASSQEGGLAYHEQYF. CDR3 coding DNA: TGTGCCAGCAGCCAAGAAGGGGGACTAGCGTACCACGAGCAGTACTTC.

The rearrangement uses TRBV29-1 and TRBJ2-1; possible D gene TRBD1, 6 bases. CDR1 and CDR2 from the germline V gene are SQVTM and ANQGSEA. V was clipped by 6 bases and J by 3 bases, with 18 bases between them. The CDR3 length is 15 residues. CDR3 protein: CSVPTAQGYYNEQFF. Here the CDR3 DNA reads TGCAGCGTCCCGACGGCACAGGGATACTACAATGAGCAGTTCTTC.

The rearrangement joins TRBV18 to TRBJ1-3; TRBD1 is a possible D gene (5 bases). CDR3 size: 17 residues. Germline V gives CDR1 KGHSH, CDR2 LQKENI. V lost 3 bases, J lost 0 bases, and 15 bases lay in between. The CDR3 loop is CASSPRVWTPSGNTIYF. The CDR3 bases are TGTGCCAGCTCACCCAGGGTCTGGACACCCTCTGGAAACACCATATATTTT. The full variable domain, with the rest looked up from reference TRBV18 and TRBJ1-3, is NAGVMQNPRHLVRRRGQEARLRCSPMKGHSHVYWYRQLPEEGLKFMVYLQKENIIDESGMPKERFSAEFPKEGPSILRIQQVVRGDSAAYFCASSPRVWTPSGNTIYFGEGSWLTVV.

V gene TRBV5-6 combines with J gene TRBJ2-7, with TRBD2 as a possible D gene (6 bases). Deletions cut 5 bases from V and 4 bases from J, with 10 bases between. Looked up from germline, CDR1 is SGHDT and CDR2 is YYEEEE. The length of the CDR3 is 12 residues. The CDR3 loop is CASRSGLYEQYF. CDR3 sequence (DNA): TGTGCCAGCAGATCCGGACTATACGAGCAGTACTTC.